Following are 22 T cell receptor beta chains from one sample sequenced in a study of blood T cell repertoires in COVID-19. Assay: immunoSEQ multiplex PCR; the TCRdb copy retains only in-frame clones and omits some. This table holds around 130,000 clones, around four fifths found once. Sequences were obtained from peripheral blood. These receptors were taken from a man of 80 years or more with acute or convalescent COVID-19.

The chain is built from TRBV29-1 and TRBJ1-5, with unresolved D. The V gene lost 6 bases and the J gene lost 0 bases, with 12 bases spanning the gap. The CDR3 sequence is 14 residues long. In germline, CDR1 is SQVTM, CDR2 ANQGSEA. CDR3 sequence (DNA): TGCAGCGTGGCGTGGGCGAATAGCAATCAGCCCCAGCATTTT. Protein: CSVAWANSNQPQHF. The complete variable domain, with remaining parts taken from reference TRBV29-1 and TRBJ1-5, reads SAVISQKPSRDICQRGTSLTIQCQVDSQVTMMFWYRQQPGQSLTLIATANQGSEATYESGFVIDKFPISRPNLTFSTLTVSNMSPEDSSIYLCSVAWANSNQPQHFGDGTRLSIL.

V usage is TRBV5-1 and J usage is TRBJ2-2; 7 bases match TRBD1. The CDR3 loop spans 15 amino acids. Germline V gene lookup returns CDR1 SGHRS and CDR2 YFSETQ. Trimming took 4 bases from V and 0 from J; bases not matched to a gene: 3. The CDR3 nucleotides are TGCGCCAGCAGCGAGGACAGGCCGAACACCGGGGAGCTGTTTTTT. This translates into CASSEDRPNTGELFF.

V is TRBV30 and J is TRBJ2-1; the match to TRBD2 covers 12 bases. The CDR3 runs to 15 residues. J gave up 5 bases and V 0 bases, and 2 bases lay outside the gene matches. CDR1 is GTSNPN and CDR2 is SVGIG in the germline V gene (reference sequence). The CDR3 DNA is TGTGCCTGGAGTGTACGACTAGCGGGGGACAATGAGCAGTTCTTC. This gives the protein CAWSVRLAGDNEQFF.

This clone was detected only a few times. The chain combines TRBV19 with TRBJ2-3; D perhaps matches TRBD2 (6 bases). The V end was cut by 5 bases, the J end by 2 bases, with 17 bases between. The CDR3 has 16 residues. From germline, CDR1 is LNHDA and CDR2 SQIVND (reference sequence). The CDR3 sequence is CASSLRGGVLTDTQYF. As DNA, the CDR3 is TGTGCCAGTAGTCTCCGAGGCGGGGTTCTCACAGATACGCAGTATTTT.

This clone was recorded only once. V is TRBV3-1 (or the pseudogene TRBV3-2) and J is TRBJ1-2; D uncertain. This CDR3 region has 14 residues. V lost 2 bases to trimming and J lost 7 bases, with 14 bases between them. Germline CDR1 is LGHDT and CDR2 is YNNKEL (reference sequence). The CDR3: CASSQSESGSGYTF. CDR3 DNA: TGTGCCAGCAGCCAAAGTGAGTCGGGTTCTGGCTACACCTTC.

This clone was seen only once. The chain uses TRBV4-3 and TRBJ1-5; unclear D gene. Looked up from germline, CDR1 is LGHNA and CDR2 is YSLEER. The CDR3 runs 13 residues. Trimming shortened V by 5 bases and J by 3 bases, and 8 bases separated the two germline ends. CDR3 in DNA: TGCGCCAGCAGCTTGGGCGTCAATCAGCCCCAGCATTTT. Translating it yields CASSLGVNQPQHF.

This clone was seen ten or more times. The V call is TRBV28, the J call TRBJ1-6; tentative D call: TRBD1 (6 bases). This CDR3 has 17 amino acids. Trimming removed 5 bases from V and 10 bases from J, with 24 bases in between. Germline V lookup: CDR1 MDHEN, CDR2 SYDVKM. DNA of the CDR3: TGTGCCAGCAGTCCTCCTAACAGGGTGAGAAGTGTATCACCCCTCCACTTT. This codes for CASSPPNRVRSVSPLHF.

The chain recombines TRBV6-5 with TRBJ2-1; 7 bases are a match to TRBD2. The germline gives CDR1 MNHEY, CDR2 SVGAGI. V trimming: 0 bases; J trimming: 4 bases; junction bases outside the gene matches: 3. CDR3 length: 15 residues. CDR3 nucleotides: TGTGCCAGCAGTTACTCGGACGGGGGGTACAATGAGCAGTTCTTC. Amino acid sequence: CASSYSDGGYNEQFF.

This sequence joins TRBV6-4 and TRBJ2-7, with D tentatively TRBD2 (7 bases). V gave up 3 bases and J gave up 0 bases, with 12 bases separating them. Germline V gene lookup returns CDR1 MRHNA and CDR2 SNTAGT. The CDR3 is made up of 15 amino acids. The CDR3 DNA reads as TGTGCCAGCAGTGAGTTTGCGGGGGCCTCCTACGAGCAGTACTTC. It yields the protein CASSEFAGASYEQYF.

The chain uses TRBV6-2 or TRBV6-3 and TRBJ1-2; 10 positions agree with TRBD1. This CDR3 is built from 14 residues. Trimming cost V 2 bases and J 7 bases; bases outside gene matches: 4. Per germline, CDR1 MNHEY and CDR2 SVGEGT. CDR3 in DNA: TGTGCCAGCAGTTACGAGGGACAGGGGAGTGGCTACACCTTC. Translated, it gives CASSYEGQGSGYTF.

This clone was observed many times. V and J are TRBV10-1 and TRBJ1-6; D is ambiguous. The germline gives CDR1 WNHNN, CDR2 SYGVQD (reference sequence). The CDR3 spans 14 residues. The V end lost 6 bases, the J end lost 11 bases, and 17 bases lay between the germline ends. CDR3 region: CASREQPPVTPLHF. CDR3 in DNA: TGCGCCAGCAGAGAACAACCCCCAGTGACACCCCTCCACTTT.

The chain joins TRBV7-8 to TRBJ2-1; 8 nucleotides match TRBD1. The CDR3 sequence is 17 residues long. The germline gives CDR1 SGHVS, CDR2 FQNEAQ. Losses at the gene ends were 5 bases for V and 9 bases for J; bases not matched to a gene: 18. The CDR3 bases are TGTGCCAGCAGCCCCCTCTCAGGGGGCAATCTCGGGATTGAGCAGTTCTTC. It is translated as CASSPLSGGNLGIEQFF.

The chain uses TRBV5-1 and TRBJ1-6; maybe TRBD1 (6 bases). The germline V gene encodes CDR1 SGHRS and CDR2 YFSETQ. The CDR3 contains 14 residues. The V end lost 0 bases, the J end lost 10 bases, and 11 bases lay between the germline ends. CDR3 in amino acids: CASSLEQGTSPLHF. In DNA form, the CDR3 reads TGCGCCAGCAGCTTGGAACAGGGCACCTCACCCCTCCACTTT.

In this sample, this clone turned up a few times. The chain uses TRBV28 and TRBJ1-6; D may be TRBD1 (6 bases). There are 16 residues in the CDR3. Germline-derived CDR1 and CDR2 are MDHEN and SYDVKM. The germline V and J ends were trimmed by 6 bases and 3 bases, with 15 bases remaining between them. The CDR3 DNA follows: TGTGCCAGCAGAGGGAATGAGGACAGCTATAATTCACCCCTCCACTTT. The encoded protein is CASRGNEDSYNSPLHF.

The chain joins TRBV5-5 to TRBJ2-1, with TRBD2 identical over 14 bases. V shed 1 base and J 8 bases; nucleotides not matched to a gene: 5. The CDR3 loop spans 16 amino acids. CDR1 and CDR2 (germline): SGHKS, YYEKEE (reference sequence). Written as DNA, the CDR3 is TGTGCCAGCAGCTTGCCGACTAGCGGGGGGGCCGATGAGCAGTTCTTC. Translating gives CASSLPTSGGADEQFF.

The chain links TRBV7-3 to TRBJ2-1; 8 positions agree with TRBD1. With 2 bases clipped from V and 3 bases from J, the junction kept 6 bases outside the gene matches. CDR1 is SGHTA, CDR2 FQGTGA, per germline. This CDR3 region has 16 residues. The CDR3 loop reads CASSLATGTGYNEQFF. As DNA, the CDR3 is TGTGCCAGCAGCTTAGCCACCGGGACAGGCTACAATGAGCAGTTCTTC.

V and J are TRBV18 and TRBJ2-7, with 7 bases fitting TRBD1. This CDR3 has 14 residues. V trimming: 4 bases; J trimming: 3 bases; junction bases outside the gene matches: 6. Looked up from germline, CDR1 is KGHSH and CDR2 is LQKENI. The CDR3: CASSQGAVGYEQYF. The CDR3 coding sequence is TGTGCCAGCTCACAGGGGGCAGTAGGCTACGAGCAGTACTTC. The entire variable domain, with the rest obtained from reference TRBV18 and TRBJ2-7, is as follows: NAGVMQNPRHLVRRRGQEARLRCSPMKGHSHVYWYRQLPEEGLKFMVYLQKENIIDESGMPKERFSAEFPKEGPSILRIQQVVRGDSAAYFCASSQGAVGYEQYFGPGTRLTVT.

CDR3 sequence (DNA): TGTGCCAGCAGTTTGGGGGGGTACTCCTACGAGCAGTACTTC. This gives the protein CASSLGGYSYEQYF. The chain uses TRBV28 and TRBJ2-7; 7 bases align to TRBD2. CDR1 and CDR2 from the germline V gene are MDHEN and SYDVKM. J lost 0 bases, V lost 3 bases, and 2 bases had no gene match. There are 14 residues in the CDR3.

The chain links TRBV11-2 to TRBJ1-1; D remains ambiguous. CDR1 is SGHAT, CDR2 FQNNGV, per germline. The CDR3 is made up of 14 amino acids. The V gene lost 6 bases and the J gene lost 1 base, with 12 bases spanning the gap. The CDR3 loop is CASSSVAGNTEAFF. The CDR3 DNA sequence: TGTGCCAGCAGTTCGGTGGCGGGGAACACTGAAGCTTTCTTT. The full variable domain, its missing parts supplied by reference TRBV11-2 and TRBJ1-1, is EAGVAQSPRYKIIEKRQSVAFWCNPISGHATLYWYQQILGQGPKLLIQFQNNGVVDDSQLPKDRFSAERLKGVDSTLKIQPAKLEDSAVYLCASSSVAGNTEAFFGQGTRLTVV.

The chain couples TRBV7-9 to TRBJ1-2, with unresolved D. The germline V and J ends were trimmed by 6 bases and 4 bases, with 15 bases remaining between them. Germline V gene data show CDR1 as SEHNR and CDR2 as FQNEAQ (reference sequence). CDR3 size: 14 residues. The CDR3 region is CASSLAPGAYGYTF. In DNA, the CDR3 is TGTGCCAGCAGTCTAGCCCCGGGCGCCTATGGCTACACCTTC. The full variable domain, rest sourced from reference TRBV7-9 and TRBJ1-2, is DTGVSQNPRHKITKRGQNVTFRCDPISEHNRLYWYRQTLGQGPEFLTYFQNEAQLEKSRLLSDRFSAERPKGSFSTLEIQRTEQGDSAMYLCASSLAPGAYGYTFGSGTRLTVV.

The table lists this clone with a count of one. The V call is TRBV19, the J call TRBJ1-1; D might be TRBD1 (6 bases). Germline loops: CDR1 LNHDA, CDR2 SQIVND (reference sequence). The V and J ends lost 0 bases and 11 bases respectively, with 16 bases between them. CDR3 length: 14 amino acids. CDR3 coding DNA: TGTGCCAGTAGTATAGATACAGGGTCTCAGAGGGCTTTCTTT. Protein product: CASSIDTGSQRAFF.

This chain uses TRBV16 with TRBJ1-4, with 7 bases lining up with TRBD1. CDR3 size: 16 residues. Trimming removed 5 bases from V and 0 bases from J; junction bases left unmatched: 6. Germline CDR1 KGHSY, CDR2 FQNENV. This chain's CDR3 is CASSDTQGATNEKLFF. In DNA form, the CDR3 reads TGTGCCAGCAGCGATACCCAGGGGGCAACTAATGAAAAACTGTTTTTT.